This T cell receptor (beta chain) stems from a study of OX40 agonist ivuxolimab in advanced cancers. Whole-study context: Patients receiving dose escalation had hepatocellular carcinoma, melanoma, renal cell or head and neck cancer. Study-wide results and caveats: It was not determined which antigens were specifically recognized by the peripheral T cells that had undergone clonal expansion.

TCRdb's copy holds only in-frame clones and misses some; the assay was immunoSEQ multiplex PCR. The profile shows tens of thousands of clones, 70% to 90% of them singletons. Germline assignment: CDR1 MNHNS and CDR2 SASEGT. V lost 6 bases to trimming and J lost 8 bases; unmatched junction nucleotides: 9. This CDR3 spans 14 amino acids. Concerning this clone itself: Its antigen remains unidentified.

This chain joins TRBV6-1 and TRBJ1-4; 7 bases are a match to TRBD1. Sequenced material: CD4+ or CD8+ T cells sorted from blood, taken in a trial of the OX40 agonist ivuxolimab. This TCR was recovered from an adult with an advanced solid tumor such as melanoma, head and neck, liver or kidney cancer. In DNA, the CDR3 is TGTGCCAGCAGAAAACAGGGGTTTGAGGAAAAACTGTTTTTT. It is translated as CASRKQGFEEKLFF.